One and the same sample provided the 9 T cell receptor beta chains below, sequenced in a study of cytomegalovirus exposure and HLA in healthy donors. The PCR employed 60 Vbeta primers together with 13 Jbeta primers. Clones were read by immunoSEQ multiplex PCR, and TCRdb kept only the in-frame ones, dropping some. Found here are 70,000 to 90,000 clones, 65% to 70% of them singletons; the top ten hold 20% to 25%. The material sequenced was PBMCs. Receptor source: a man aged 40-50 years in good health and CMV-seropositive.

This chain links TRBV5-4 with TRBJ2-7; 7 nucleotides line up with TRBD1. Germline CDR1 reads SGHNT; CDR2 reads YYREEE (reference sequence). This CDR3 spans 14 amino acids. Trimming took 4 bases from V and 1 from J; bases not matched to a gene: 5. DNA of the CDR3: TGTGCCAGCAGCGTCAGACAGGGATCCTACGAGCAGTACTTC. Its protein product is CASSVRQGSYEQYF.

The genes are TRBV6-5 and TRBJ1-2; the D is unclear. The CDR3 extends over 12 amino acids. Germline V gene sequence: CDR1 MNHEY, CDR2 SVGAGI. Here the CDR3 reads CARREVLYGYTF. The CDR3 nucleotides are TGTGCACGGAGGGAGGTACTCTATGGCTACACCTTC.

The chain uses TRBV4-1 and TRBJ2-5, with 7 bases fitting TRBD1. With V trimmed by 5 bases and J by 5 bases, 11 bases remained unmatched. Germline CDR1 reads MGHRA; CDR2 reads YSYEKL. The CDR3 runs 15 residues. In nucleotides, the CDR3 is TGCGCCAGCAGCAACCCCGGGACAGCGTGGGAGACCCAGTACTTC. This sequence encodes CASSNPGTAWETQYF.

The chain carries TRBV19 and TRBJ1-4; TRBD1 might be the D (5 bases). The V end lost 4 bases, the J end lost 14 bases, and 17 bases lay between the germline ends. This CDR3 is 13 amino acids long. Germline CDR1 and CDR2: LNHDA and SQIVND (reference sequence). For the CDR3, the DNA is TGTGCCAGTAGTAGGGGCGGAGATTTGGTCCTGTTTTTT. Translated, it gives CASSRGGDLVLFF.

This chain connects TRBV10-3 to TRBJ2-3; perhaps TRBD2 as D (6 bases). This CDR3 region has 13 residues. V shed 8 bases and J shed 2 bases, with 11 bases lying between them. The V gene's germline CDR1 is ENHRY and CDR2 SYGVKD. The CDR3 DNA is TGTGCCATCTTAGCGGAATCCACAGATACGCAGTATTTT. Its protein product is CAILAESTDTQYF.

The rearrangement links TRBV7-8 to TRBJ2-3; 12 bases agree with TRBD2. This CDR3 is built from 16 residues. Germline V gene lookup returns CDR1 SGHVS and CDR2 FQNEAQ. J was trimmed by 2 bases and V by 4 bases; bases with no gene match: 4. CDR3 nucleotides: TGTGCCAGCAGCTCCCCTAGCGGGGGGGTCACAGATACGCAGTATTTT. It codes for CASSSPSGGVTDTQYF. Complete variable domain (other parts from reference TRBV7-8 and TRBJ2-3): GAGVSQSPRYKVAKRGQDVALRCDPISGHVSLFWYQQALGQGPEFLTYFQNEAQLDKSGLPSDRFFAERPEGSVSTLKIQRTQQEDSAVYLCASSSPSGGVTDTQYFGPGTRLTVL.

This clone showed up just a few times. This chain uses TRBV5-6 with TRBJ1-5; the match to TRBD1 covers 9 bases. This CDR3 spans 15 amino acids. Germline assignment: CDR1 SGHDT and CDR2 YYEEEE. The J segment lost 4 bases and the V segment lost 3 bases, leaving 5 bases of the junction unmatched. The CDR3 is CASSSRDRENQPQHF. CDR3 coding DNA: TGTGCCAGCAGCTCGCGGGACAGGGAGAATCAGCCCCAGCATTTT.

This clone was seen a few times. The genes are TRBV28 and TRBJ1-3, with D tentatively TRBD1 (6 bases). This CDR3 comprises 15 residues. V lost 6 bases and J lost 3, with 15 bases in between. Per the germline V gene, CDR1 is MDHEN and CDR2 is SYDVKM. The CDR3 sequence: CASRPGGTNGNTIYF. The CDR3 nucleotides read TGTGCCAGCAGACCGGGGGGGACAAATGGAAACACCATATATTTT.

In its sample, this clone was seen a few times. This chain uses TRBV5-1 with TRBJ2-1, with 10 bases identical to TRBD1. J gave up 5 bases and V 4 bases, and 12 bases lay outside the gene matches. Germline assignment: CDR1 SGHRS and CDR2 YFSETQ. The CDR3 spans 17 residues. The CDR3 sequence: CASSTQPTGTGDNEQFF. The CDR3 DNA is TGCGCCAGCAGCACGCAACCGACAGGGACAGGGGACAATGAGCAGTTCTTC.